The following is a T cell receptor beta chain sequence with its context. No cognate antigen has been identified for it. The sample holds no much larger clone one base away, and base qualities are not on file. From each donor, a single peripheral blood sample of about 120 mL on average was drawn into heparinised tubes. A BD FACSAria II and a panel including CD45RO, CCR7, CD25, CD127, CD95 and CD27 were used to sort naive, central memory, regulatory and stem cell-like memory CD4+ T cells. Purity was above 95% for every sorted population. PBMCs were separated immediately by Lymphoprep density gradient centrifugation and were stained directly, without being cultured. Samples were stained and sorted in pairs, with one healthy donor and one patient per experiment, so that batch effects were minimized. The data were obtained in a study of beta chain features in type 1 diabetes (dated by TCRdb to the late 2010s). About the study as a whole: No differences in mean age, gender distribution, total cell number or subset yield were found between patients and healthy donors. Across all samples, about 110 million sorted cells were examined, and cell number per subset correlated strongly with RNA yield. Regulatory and stem cell-like memory subsets were isolated from only 8 patients and roughly 8 healthy donors, whereas naive and central memory subsets came from all 28 donors. In the study, recently diagnosed type 1 diabetes patients and matched healthy donors were compared on the TCRB repertoires of their sorted circulating CD4+ T cell subsets. The study at large found these results: A moderate but significant shortening of TCRB CDR3 length was observed in type 1 diabetes patients in all four CD4+ subsets. PCR might favor shorter templates, but patient and control samples were amplified and corrected together, so any skew would affect both groups equally. Sequencing cDNA rather than genomic DNA could over-represent highly expressing activated cells, although activation and CD3 levels did not differ between groups. HLA sub-analyses involved small numbers of individuals, so any influence of HLA type on TCRB rearrangement remained unresolved. At VDJ recombination sites, type 1 diabetes patients had fewer insertions and more deleted nucleotides, which implies abnormalities in thymic rearrangement. Naive, central memory and regulatory TCRB repertoires appeared more similar among patients than among healthy donors.

Spanning cysteine to phenylalanine, the CDR3 consists of 13 amino acids. Solely the CDR3 DNA is kept, with 39 bases framed from the first base. The trim is 9 bases for V and 0 bases for J, with a gap of 9 bases between the germline ends. CDR1 is given as LGHNA and CDR2 as YNFKEQ, both from the germline V gene. All of the isolated RNA was reverse transcribed with the High Capacity cDNA Reverse Transcription Kit, so expressed TCRB transcripts were sequenced. Deep immunoSEQ sequencing was applied to naive, central memory and regulatory T cell samples, giving an average of around 4 million total reads per sample. Sorted cells were lysed in RLT buffer and RNA was extracted with DNase-treated RNeasy Micro or Mini kits, depending on cell number. Each cell subset was processed separately to prevent cross-contamination, with patient and healthy donor samples processed together. TCRB sequences were amplified from cDNA with the immunoSEQ multiplex PCR, producing 87-bp fragments spanning the CDR3 region. Sequencing of the amplicons was done on the Illumina HiSeq platform. Under the source paper's analysis protocol: Synthetic template baselines were used to correct PCR bias computationally, reads within Hamming distance 2 were collapsed, and singletons that could not be merged were discarded. Reads were aligned against IMGT to assign V, D and J genes, CDR3 length and insertions or deletions at six rearrangement sites. Clonotype counts were normalized to sorted cell number within each subset before computing true diversity and Gini coefficients with the tcR R package. The overlap coefficient, calculated on TCRB nucleotide sequences, was used to quantify repertoire sharing. Out-of-frame TCRB sequences from naive cells were analyzed to stand in for the pre-selection repertoire. Here the immuneACCESS table is served through TCRdb, limited to in-frame sequences with V and J called. Missing clones are a known gap in these copies; in checked studies unresolved V genes cover under half, and the rest lacks a known reason. The V and J calls and clone size come from that table; D and trimming were worked out from the DNA. The sample table lists about 620,000 clones, roughly a sixth of them with a count of one. Of the sample, 0.093% is held by the ten largest clones.

The sequence is built from TRBV4-2 and TRBJ1-3, with no reliable assignment of the D segment. The sample taken for sequencing was naive CD4+ T cells from blood. The cell subset or site label, as the study defines it: true naive CD4+ T cells. This TCR came from a man between 18 and 35 years old in good health. The CDR3 region: CASTHGSGNTIYF. DNA sequence: TGTGCCAGTACTCACGGCTCTGGAAACACCATATATTTT.